This TCR beta chain was identified in a study of cytomegalovirus exposure and HLA in healthy donors. Study as a whole: A data release that came early held roughly 80 million unique TCRs from HLA-typed donors. Study conclusions and caveats: The authors listed 164 TCR beta chains as cytomegalovirus-associated.

Regarding donors, all were healthy bone marrow donors. The study ran its PCR with 60 Vbeta and 13 Jbeta primers. Sequenced by immunoSEQ multiplex PCR; TCRdb stores in-frame clones only, minus some. The repertoire holds around 140,000 clones, 77% seen once, with more than 4% in the top ten. Germline loops: CDR1 MRHNA, CDR2 SNTAGT. The CDR3 contains 15 residues. V lost 7 bases and J lost 3, with 15 bases in between. A note on this clone: Its antigen is undetermined.

Input material: PBMCs. This receptor was taken from a male donor in good health and CMV-seropositive. The V and J genes are TRBV6-4 and TRBJ2-2, with D tentatively TRBD1 (5 bases). CDR3 region: CASKTVSWDTGELFF. The CDR3 nucleotides are TGTGCCAGCAAGACAGTTTCTTGGGACACCGGGGAGCTGTTTTTT.